The clone carrying this T cell receptor beta chain was picked up many times. Its antigen remains unidentified. The sample is drawn from a study of T-cell reconstitution after alpha-beta-depleted transplantation in children. Notes on the study in general: The origin of high day-60 TCRbeta diversity in some patients lay in surviving recipient T cells and thymic progenitors.

The CDR3 spans 13 residues. Trimming took 0 bases from V and 0 from J, leaving 2 bases between them. Germline CDR1 SGHDN, CDR2 FVKESK. The library targeted TCRbeta and was prepared with unique molecular identifiers. TCRdb reprocessed the PCR reads with MiXCR, giving one entry per CDR3 protein. The data show tens of thousands of distinct CDR3 sequences, 6.3% seen once. The clonotype was recovered from a male patient between 5 and 17 years old who had a stem cell transplant for acute myeloid leukemia, so the T cells may come from the graft donor. The starting material was PBMCs, mostly from graft donor cells, obtained 180 days after TCRalphabeta/CD19-depleted stem cell transplant. V usage is TRBV14 and J usage is TRBJ1-1; D call uncertain. CDR3 protein: CASSQELNTEAFF. In nucleotides, the CDR3 is TGTGCCAGCAGCCAAGAACTGAACACTGAAGCTTTCTTT. Supplemented by reference TRBV14 and TRBJ1-1, the full variable domain reads EAGVTQFPSHSVIEKGQTVTLRCDPISGHDNLYWYRRVMGKEIKFLLHFVKESKQDESGMPNNRFLAERTGGTYSTLKVQPAELEDSGVYFCASSQELNTEAFFGQGTRLTVV.